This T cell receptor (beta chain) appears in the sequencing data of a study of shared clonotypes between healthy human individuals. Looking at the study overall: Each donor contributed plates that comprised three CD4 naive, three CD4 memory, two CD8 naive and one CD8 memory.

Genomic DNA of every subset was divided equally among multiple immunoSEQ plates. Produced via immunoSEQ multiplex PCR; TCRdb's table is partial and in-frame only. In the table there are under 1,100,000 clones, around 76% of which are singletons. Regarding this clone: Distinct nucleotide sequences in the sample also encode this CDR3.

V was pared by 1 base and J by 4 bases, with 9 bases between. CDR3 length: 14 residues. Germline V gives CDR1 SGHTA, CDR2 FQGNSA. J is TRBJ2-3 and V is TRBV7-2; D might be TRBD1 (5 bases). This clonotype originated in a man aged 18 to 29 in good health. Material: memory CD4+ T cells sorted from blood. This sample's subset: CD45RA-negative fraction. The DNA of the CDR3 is TGTGCCAGCAGCTTAGAGGCCAGGGCAGATACGCAGTATTTT. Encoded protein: CASSLEARADTQYF. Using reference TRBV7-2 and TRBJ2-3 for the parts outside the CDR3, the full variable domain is GAGVSQSPSNKVTEKGKDVELRCDPISGHTALYWYRQSLGQGLEFLIYFQGNSAPDKSGLPSDRFSAERTGGSVSTLTIQRTQQEDSAVYLCASSLEARADTQYFGPGTRLTVL.